The rows below give T cell receptor beta chains drawn from one sample of a study of CD8 T cells in ankylosing spondylitis. Each CDR3 protein is one row after TCRdb ran MiXCR on the 5' RACE reads. This table has 270,000 or so distinct CDR3 sequences, 15% to 20% appearing once. The specimen sequenced was blood, either unsorted or a sorted T cell fraction (not recorded which). All receptors come from a male donor with ankylosing spondylitis or in good health (not recorded which). The CDR3 runs from the conserved cysteine through the conserved F or W. A D gene is named only where the DNA matches it firmly. Clone size is given for some rows only: seen once, a few or many times, or a class if the clone is expanded.

v_call,j_call,clone_size,d_call,cdr3_nt,cdr3_aa
TRBV4-3,TRBJ2-5,once,NA,TGCGCCAGCAGCCATCCGGGAGCCCAAGAGACCCAGTACTTC,CASSHPGAQETQYF
TRBV10-3,TRBJ1-6,many,NA,TGTGCCATCAGTGTTGTCACCTACCAGAGCTCCTATAATTCACCCCTCCACTTT,CAISVVTYQSSYNSPLHF
TRBV7-9,TRBJ2-7,few,TRBD2,TGTGCCAGCAGCTTAGCGTTATCGGGACTAGCGGGAGTCGAGCAGTACTTC,CASSLALSGLAGVEQYF
TRBV12-3/TRBV12-4,TRBJ2-5,few,NA,TGTGCCAGCAGTCAGGAGGCCCTCGAGACCCAGTACTTC,CASSQEALETQYF
TRBV13,TRBJ2-7,NA,NA,TGTGCCAGCAGCTTAGAGGGCAGGGCCCCCTACGAGCAGTACTTC,CASSLEGRAPYEQYF
TRBV7-2,TRBJ2-5,NA,TRBD2,TGTGCCAGCAGCTTAGAACTAGCGGGAGGAGAGACCCAGTACTTC,CASSLELAGGETQYF
TRBV28,TRBJ2-7,many,NA,TGTGCCAGCAAATTTACAGGGAGGGGCTACGAGCAGTACTTC,CASKFTGRGYEQYF
TRBV12-3/TRBV12-4,TRBJ2-5,NA,TRBD2,TGTGCCAGCAGTTGGGGGAGGGCTCAAGAGACCCAGTACTTC,CASSWGRAQETQYF
TRBV20-1,TRBJ2-7,NA,TRBD2,TGCAGTGCTAGAGATGGGAGCGGGAGGGCCTCCTACTACGAGCAGTACTTC,CSARDGSGRASYYEQYF
TRBV6-1,TRBJ2-5,NA,NA,TGTGCCAGCAGAACCGGGATCGGGGCCCAAGAGACCCAGTACTTC,CASRTGIGAQETQYF
TRBV7-9,TRBJ1-4,NA,NA,TGTGCCAGCCCGGGGGACACCTATGAAAAACTGTTTTTT,CASPGDTYEKLFF
TRBV12-3/TRBV12-4,TRBJ2-7,NA,NA,TGTGCCAGCAGCTTTGGGGGCCGTTCCTACGAGCAGTACTTC,CASSFGGRSYEQYF
TRBV11-2,TRBJ2-3,few,NA,TGTGCCAGCAGCTCTATTTGGACAGATACGCAGTATTTT,CASSSIWTDTQYF
TRBV12-3/TRBV12-4,TRBJ2-1,many,NA,TGTGCCAGCAGTTCCTTAACAGGGGAGGGCGATGAGCAGTTCTTC,CASSSLTGEGDEQFF
TRBV27,TRBJ2-1,many,NA,TGTGCCAGCAGTTTATATGGGGGCTCCAACAATGAGCAGTTCTTC,CASSLYGGSNNEQFF